Sequencing of this T cell receptor beta chain was carried out in a study of blood T cell repertoires in COVID-19. About the research overall: Whether acute or convalescent, the COVID-19 samples came from the United States, Italy and Spain.

Germline lookup yields CDR1 SGHDN and CDR2 FVKESK. Germline trimming cut 6 bases from V and 2 bases from J; bases unmatched to any gene: 5. The CDR3 has 14 residues. Data came from immunoSEQ multiplex PCR; TCRdb stores just in-frame clones and leaves some out. The table has 120,000 to 150,000 clones, around 83% seen once. The clonotype comes from a woman in her forties or fifties in a cohort sampled during active or convalescent COVID-19. The rearrangement joins TRBV14 to TRBJ2-3; 7 bases line up with TRBD2. Material for sequencing was peripheral blood. CDR3: CASRRGGSTDTQYF. DNA for the CDR3: TGTGCCAGCAGGCGCGGGGGATCCACAGATACGCAGTATTTT.